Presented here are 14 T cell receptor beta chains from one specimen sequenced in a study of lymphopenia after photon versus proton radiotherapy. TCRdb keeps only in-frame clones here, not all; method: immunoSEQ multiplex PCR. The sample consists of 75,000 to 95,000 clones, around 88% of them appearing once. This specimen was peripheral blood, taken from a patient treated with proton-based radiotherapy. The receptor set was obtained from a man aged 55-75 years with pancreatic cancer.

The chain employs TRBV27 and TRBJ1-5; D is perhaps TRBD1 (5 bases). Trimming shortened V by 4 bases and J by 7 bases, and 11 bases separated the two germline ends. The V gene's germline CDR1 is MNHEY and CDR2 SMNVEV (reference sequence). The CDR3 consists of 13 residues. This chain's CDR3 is CASSWGAGQPQHF. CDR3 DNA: TGTGCCAGCAGTTGGGGCGCGGGACAGCCCCAGCATTTT.

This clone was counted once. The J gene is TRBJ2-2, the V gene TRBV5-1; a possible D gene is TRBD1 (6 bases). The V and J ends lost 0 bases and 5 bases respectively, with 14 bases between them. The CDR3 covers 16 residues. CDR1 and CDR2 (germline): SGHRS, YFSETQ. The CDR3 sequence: CASSLGRLQGTGELFF. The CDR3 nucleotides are TGCGCCAGCAGCTTGGGACGACTACAGGGAACCGGGGAGCTGTTTTTT.

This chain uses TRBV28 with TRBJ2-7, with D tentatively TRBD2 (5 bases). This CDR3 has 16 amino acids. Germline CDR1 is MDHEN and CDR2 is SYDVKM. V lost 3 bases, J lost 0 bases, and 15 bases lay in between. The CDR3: CASSFRGLKSSYEQYF. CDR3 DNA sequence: TGTGCCAGCAGTTTTCGCGGGCTAAAAAGCTCCTACGAGCAGTACTTC. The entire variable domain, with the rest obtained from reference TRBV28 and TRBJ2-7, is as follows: DVKVTQSSRYLVKRTGEKVFLECVQDMDHENMFWYRQDPGLGLRLIYFSYDVKMKEKGDIPEGYSVSREKKERFSLILESASTNQTSMYLCASSFRGLKSSYEQYFGPGTRLTVT.

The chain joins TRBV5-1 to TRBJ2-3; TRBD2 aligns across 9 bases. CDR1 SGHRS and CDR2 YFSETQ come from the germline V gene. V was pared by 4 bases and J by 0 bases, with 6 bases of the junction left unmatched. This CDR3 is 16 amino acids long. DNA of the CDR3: TGCGCCAGCAGCCGAGGGACTAGCAGTAGCACAGATACGCAGTATTTT. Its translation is CASSRGTSSSTDTQYF.

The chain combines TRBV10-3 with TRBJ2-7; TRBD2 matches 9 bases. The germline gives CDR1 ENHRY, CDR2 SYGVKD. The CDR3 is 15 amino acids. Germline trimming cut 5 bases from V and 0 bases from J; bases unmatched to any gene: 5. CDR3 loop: CAISTAGGISYEQYF. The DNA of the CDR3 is TGTGCCATCAGTACAGCGGGAGGTATCTCCTACGAGCAGTACTTC.

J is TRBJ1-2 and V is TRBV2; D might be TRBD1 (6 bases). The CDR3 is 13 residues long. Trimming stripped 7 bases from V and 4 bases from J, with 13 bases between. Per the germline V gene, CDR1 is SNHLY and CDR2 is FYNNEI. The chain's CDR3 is CASTVDRAYGYTF. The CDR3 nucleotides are TGTGCCAGCACCGTGGACAGAGCCTATGGCTACACCTTC. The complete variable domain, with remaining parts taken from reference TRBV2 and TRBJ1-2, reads EPEVTQTPSHQVTQMGQEVILRCVPISNHLYFYWYRQILGQKVEFLVSFYNNEISEKSEIFDDQFSVERPDGSNFTLKIRSTKLEDSAMYFCASTVDRAYGYTFGSGTRLTVV.

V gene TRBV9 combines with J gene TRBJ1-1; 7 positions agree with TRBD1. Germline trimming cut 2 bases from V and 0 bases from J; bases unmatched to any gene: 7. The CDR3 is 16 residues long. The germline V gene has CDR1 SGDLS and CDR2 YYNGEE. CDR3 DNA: TGTGCCAGCAGCGTCGTGACAGGGACCTTGAACACTGAAGCTTTCTTT. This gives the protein CASSVVTGTLNTEAFF.

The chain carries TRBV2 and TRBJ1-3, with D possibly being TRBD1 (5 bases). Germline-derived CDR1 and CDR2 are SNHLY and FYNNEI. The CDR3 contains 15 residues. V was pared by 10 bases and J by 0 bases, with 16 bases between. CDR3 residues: CATRPGAASGNTIYF. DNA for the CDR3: TGTGCCACCCGGCCTGGGGCAGCCTCTGGAAACACCATATATTTT.

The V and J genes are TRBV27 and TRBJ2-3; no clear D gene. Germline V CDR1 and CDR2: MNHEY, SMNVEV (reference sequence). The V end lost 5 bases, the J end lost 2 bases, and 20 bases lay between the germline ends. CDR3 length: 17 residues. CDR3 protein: CASSDMSVGRNTDTQYF. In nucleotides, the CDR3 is TGTGCCAGCAGTGACATGTCCGTTGGGCGGAACACAGATACGCAGTATTTT.

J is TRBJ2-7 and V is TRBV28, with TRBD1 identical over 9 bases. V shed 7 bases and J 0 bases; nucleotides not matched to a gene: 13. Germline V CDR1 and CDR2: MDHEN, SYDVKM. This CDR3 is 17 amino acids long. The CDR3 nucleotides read TGTGCCAGCACGGAACTCGGACAGGGGCCGAGCTCCTACGAGCAGTACTTC. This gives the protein CASTELGQGPSSYEQYF.

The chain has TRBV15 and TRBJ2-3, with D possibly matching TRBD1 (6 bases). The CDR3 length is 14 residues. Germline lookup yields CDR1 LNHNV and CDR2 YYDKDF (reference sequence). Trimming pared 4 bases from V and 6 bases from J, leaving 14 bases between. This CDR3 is CATSKGQFSDTQYF. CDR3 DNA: TGTGCCACCAGCAAAGGACAGTTTTCCGATACGCAGTATTTT.

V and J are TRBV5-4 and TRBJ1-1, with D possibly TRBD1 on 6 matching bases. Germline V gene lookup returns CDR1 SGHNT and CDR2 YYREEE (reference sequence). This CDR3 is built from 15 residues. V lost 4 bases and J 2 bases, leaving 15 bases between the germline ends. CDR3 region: CASSPAKGQNTEAFF. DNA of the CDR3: TGTGCCAGCAGCCCTGCAAAGGGACAAAACACTGAAGCTTTCTTT.

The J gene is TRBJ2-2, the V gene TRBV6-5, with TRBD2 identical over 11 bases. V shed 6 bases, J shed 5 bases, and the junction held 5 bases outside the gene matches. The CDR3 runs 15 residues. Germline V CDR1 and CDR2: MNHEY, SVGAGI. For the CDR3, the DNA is TGTGCCAGCAGACGCCCTAGCGGGAGGACCGGGGAGCTGTTTTTT. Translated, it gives CASRRPSGRTGELFF.

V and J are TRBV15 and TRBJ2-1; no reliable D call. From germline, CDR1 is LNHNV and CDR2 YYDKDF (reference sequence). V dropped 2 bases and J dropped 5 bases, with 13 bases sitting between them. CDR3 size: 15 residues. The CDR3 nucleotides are TGTGCCACCAGCAGAAAAGTCGGCGCAAACAATGAGCAGTTCTTC. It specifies CATSRKVGANNEQFF.